This is a list of T cell receptor beta chains from one sample in a study of blood T cell repertoires in COVID-19. TCRdb keeps only in-frame clones here, not all; method: immunoSEQ multiplex PCR. The table has tens of thousands of clones, about 84% seen once. The sample consisted of peripheral blood. The receptors come from a woman aged 70-85 years with acute or convalescent COVID-19. The CDR3 runs from the conserved cysteine through the conserved F or W. A D gene is named only where the DNA matches it firmly. The listing skips clone size in some rows; elsewhere it reads once, few, many or a size class.

V: TRBV19; J: TRBJ1-4; size: once; D: TRBD1; CDR3: CASSTNRGPNEKLFF; DNA: TGTGCCAGTAGTACGAACAGGGGCCCTAATGAAAAACTGTTTTTT
V: TRBV27; J: TRBJ1-5; size: NA; D: NA; CDR3: CASSLVGVGQPQHF; DNA: TGTGCCAGCAGTTTAGTGGGAGTTGGTCAGCCCCAGCATTTT
V: TRBV15; J: TRBJ1-1; size: NA; D: NA; CDR3: CATSQTDMNTEAFF; DNA: TGTGCCACCAGCCAGACAGACATGAACACTGAAGCTTTCTTT
V: TRBV18; J: TRBJ2-3; size: NA; D: TRBD2; CDR3: CASSPKGLAGGTDTQYF; DNA: TGTGCCAGCTCACCAAAGGGACTAGCGGGGGGCACAGATACGCAGTATTTT
V: TRBV7-2; J: TRBJ2-2; size: NA; D: TRBD2; CDR3: CASTLPGLAGVGDTGELFF; DNA: TGTGCCAGCACCCTGCCAGGACTAGCGGGAGTCGGGGACACCGGGGAGCTGTTTTTT
V: TRBV19; J: TRBJ2-3; size: NA; D: TRBD1; CDR3: CASSLDRGEDTQYF; DNA: TGTGCCAGTAGTTTAGACAGGGGAGAAGATACGCAGTATTTT
V: TRBV28; J: TRBJ2-1; size: NA; D: TRBD1; CDR3: CASSPWTGGIYNEQFF; DNA: TGTGCCAGCAGCCCTTGGACAGGGGGAATTTACAATGAGCAGTTCTTC
V: TRBV12-3/TRBV12-4; J: TRBJ2-3; size: NA; D: NA; CDR3: CASRYTDTQYF; DNA: TGTGCCAGCAGGTACACAGATACGCAGTATTTT
V: TRBV29-1; J: TRBJ2-5; size: NA; D: NA; CDR3: CSVAGGGGQETQYF; DNA: TGCAGCGTTGCAGGGGGTGGGGGGCAAGAGACCCAGTACTTC
V: TRBV5-1; J: TRBJ1-6; size: NA; D: NA; CDR3: CASSLAMIVQGSPLHF; DNA: TGCGCCAGCAGCTTGGCGATGATTGTCCAGGGATCACCCCTCCACTTT
V: TRBV7-7; J: TRBJ2-2; size: NA; D: TRBD1; CDR3: CASSQSEPGTGGPETGELFF; DNA: TGTGCCAGCAGCCAATCGGAGCCCGGGACAGGGGGCCCTGAAACCGGGGAGCTGTTTTTT
V: TRBV12-3/TRBV12-4; J: TRBJ1-3; size: NA; D: NA; CDR3: CASKTGDTIYF; DNA: TGTGCCAGTAAAACGGGGGACACCATATATTTT
V: TRBV10-1; J: TRBJ2-1; size: NA; D: TRBD2; CDR3: CASSESRTSGHNEQFF; DNA: TGCGCCAGCAGTGAGTCCAGGACTAGCGGACACAATGAGCAGTTCTTC
V: TRBV5-1; J: TRBJ1-2; size: few; D: NA; CDR3: CASSFQGSDGYTF; DNA: TGCGCCAGCAGCTTCCAGGGAAGTGATGGCTACACCTTC
V: TRBV5-4; J: TRBJ2-3; size: few; D: NA; CDR3: CASSQEGASTDTQYF; DNA: TGTGCCAGCAGCCAGGAAGGGGCTAGCACAGATACGCAGTATTTT
V: TRBV6-5; J: TRBJ2-1; size: NA; D: NA; CDR3: CASSQGSSYNEQFF; DNA: TGTGCCAGCAGCCAGGGGAGCTCCTACAATGAGCAGTTCTTC
V: TRBV27; J: TRBJ1-2; size: NA; D: NA; CDR3: CASRQVDQAYGYTF; DNA: TGTGCCAGCCGGCAGGTTGACCAAGCTTATGGCTACACCTTC
V: TRBV10-1; J: TRBJ2-2; size: NA; D: TRBD2; CDR3: CASQTSGVSGELFF; DNA: TGCGCCAGCCAGACTAGCGGGGTTTCCGGGGAGCTGTTTTTT
V: TRBV30; J: TRBJ1-2; size: NA; D: NA; CDR3: CAWSGGRGFHGYTF; DNA: TGTGCCTGGAGCGGAGGTCGGGGGTTCCATGGCTACACCTTC
V: TRBV19; J: TRBJ1-2; size: NA; D: TRBD1; CDR3: CASSIDQDRGFGYTF; DNA: TGTGCCAGTAGTATAGATCAGGACAGGGGATTCGGCTACACCTTC
V: TRBV28; J: TRBJ1-5; size: NA; D: NA; CDR3: CASSLYLSNQPQHF; DNA: TGTGCCAGCAGTTTATACCTAAGCAATCAGCCCCAGCATTTT
V: TRBV9; J: TRBJ2-5; size: NA; D: NA; CDR3: CASSVGGSETQYF; DNA: TGTGCCAGCAGCGTAGGAGGTTCAGAGACCCAGTACTTC
V: TRBV7-9; J: TRBJ1-2; size: NA; D: NA; CDR3: CASSLPHTDSYYGYTF; DNA: TGTGCCAGCAGCTTACCTCATACGGACAGCTACTATGGCTACACCTTC
V: TRBV18; J: TRBJ1-5; size: NA; D: NA; CDR3: CASSPADNQPQHF; DNA: TGTGCCAGCTCACCGGCGGACAATCAGCCCCAGCATTTT
V: TRBV7-9; J: TRBJ2-5; size: NA; D: NA; CDR3: CASSSSVGRETQYF; DNA: TGTGCCAGCAGCTCCTCAGTGGGGAGAGAGACCCAGTACTTC